The TCR beta chain under discussion was sequenced for a study of regulatory T cells in long-lasting Graves disease. After removal of 3 bases from V and 1 base from J, the junction contained 8 bases not matched to a gene. Germline values: CDR1 MDHEN, CDR2 SYDVKM. This CDR3 has 16 residues. For TCR beta, libraries came from iRepertoire HTBI primers and Arm-PCR of CDR3 regions. TCRdb called the multiplex PCR reads again in MiXCR, with one record for every CDR3 protein. The sample contains 450,000 or so distinct CDR3 sequences, 22% of which appear only once. This clonotype was observed at least ten times. Specified time point: persistent/refractory GD, antithyroid drugs over 5 years with positive TRAb. Researchers made the TCR library from RNA that was extracted from PBMCs.

The sequences come from peripheral blood mononuclear cells (PBMCs), collected when the disease was refractory, from a patient treated with antithyroid drugs. This rearrangement joins TRBV28 to TRBJ2-5; 7 bases align to TRBD2. The receptor comes from a female donor with Graves disease. CDR3 loop: CASSLGGGRGQETQYF. The CDR3 DNA follows: TGTGCCAGCAGTTTGGGGGGGGGTAGGGGCCAAGAGACCCAGTACTTC. The whole variable domain, filled in from reference TRBV28 and TRBJ2-5, reads DVKVTQSSRYLVKRTGEKVFLECVQDMDHENMFWYRQDPGLGLRLIYFSYDVKMKEKGDIPEGYSVSREKKERFSLILESASTNQTSMYLCASSLGGGRGQETQYFGPGTRLLVL.